What follows are 2 T cell receptor beta chains derived from one specimen sequenced in a study of blood T cell repertoires in COVID-19. Clones were sequenced by immunoSEQ multiplex PCR, and TCRdb holds only the in-frame ones, with some missing. The table lists about 380,000 clones, about 85% of them singletons. Sequencing was done on a sample of peripheral blood. The receptors derive from a woman under 30 with acute or convalescent COVID-19.

The V gene is TRBV5-6, the J gene TRBJ2-1; tentatively, D is TRBD2 (5 bases). V lost 4 bases and J lost 2, with 10 bases in between. The CDR3 extends over 14 amino acids. Germline V CDR1 and CDR2: SGHDT, YYEEEE. The CDR3 reads CASSLGRAYNEQFF. CDR3 DNA sequence: TGTGCCAGCAGCCTCGGGCGGGCCTACAATGAGCAGTTCTTC. The full variable domain, its missing parts supplied by reference TRBV5-6 and TRBJ2-1, is DAGVTQSPTHLIKTRGQQVTLRCSPKSGHDTVSWYQQALGQGPQFIFQYYEEEERQRGNFPDRFSGHQFPNYSSELNVNALLLGDSALYLCASSLGRAYNEQFFGPGTRLTVL.

The gene calls are TRBV18 and TRBJ1-5, with D possibly matching TRBD1 (6 bases). CDR3 length: 14 residues. Germline values: CDR1 KGHSH, CDR2 LQKENI. V was cut by 4 bases and J by 3 bases, with 10 bases left in between. CDR3 amino acids: CASSRGGVNQPQHF. In nucleotides, the CDR3 is TGTGCCAGCTCACGAGGGGGAGTCAATCAGCCCCAGCATTTT.